This TCR beta chain derives from a study of T-cell memory formation after mild COVID-19. Study findings and constraints: Pre-infection memory carried some responding clones, suggesting that cross-reactive memory joined. Day 15 to 85 contracting clones showed balanced CD4/CD8; later expanders leaned CD4+.

It was 5'RACE with constant-segment primers that produced the TCR alpha and TCR beta cDNA libraries, which carried sample barcodes and UMIs. TCRdb fed the 5' RACE reads into MiXCR, producing one record per CDR3 protein. The sample contains 350,000 to 450,000 distinct CDR3 sequences, roughly a quarter of which appear only once. Remarks on this clonotype: Its cognate antigen is unknown.

Trimming cost V 8 bases and J 3 bases, with 14 bases left between them. The CDR3 loop spans 13 amino acids. The germline CDR1 and CDR2 sequences are WSHSY and SAAADI. The sequence derives from an adult woman who had mild COVID-19 (a few samples of this study predate the infection). Cell type and time point are not known. The sample comprised PBMCs or a T cell subset sorted from them (not recorded which). V is TRBV10-2 and J is TRBJ2-7, with D possibly being TRBD1 (6 bases). The CDR3 coding sequence is TGCGCCAGCTTACGGGACACCGGCTACGAGCAGTACTTC. Protein product: CASLRDTGYEQYF.